Shown below are 31 T cell receptor beta chains from a single sample sequenced in a study of shared clonotypes between healthy human individuals. Naivety among CD8 cells was defined by CD45RO negativity and positive CCR7 selection, thereby excluding terminally differentiated effector memory CD45RA+ cells. Assay used: immunoSEQ multiplex PCR; TCRdb lists only in-frame clones, some missing. This table holds around 1,900,000 clones, 90% to 95% found once. Sequenced: naive CD8+ T cells from PBMCs. The source of these receptors is a man aged 18 to 35 in good health. Some clones in this sample may be carry-over from other donors' samples.

The CDR3 is CASSLSPGVGANVLTF. The CDR3 DNA is TGTGCCAGCAGTTTATCACCCGGGGTCGGGGCCAACGTCCTGACTTTC. V and J are TRBV27 and TRBJ2-6; D may be TRBD2 (5 bases). Germline V gives CDR1 MNHEY, CDR2 SMNVEV (reference sequence). Trimming took off 0 bases at V and 4 bases at J, with 10 bases between the two ends. The CDR3 sequence is 16 residues long.

V is TRBV2 and J is TRBJ2-5; tentatively, D is TRBD2 (6 bases). Per germline, CDR1 SNHLY and CDR2 FYNNEI. V was clipped by 8 bases and J by 3 bases, with 16 bases between them. The CDR3 sequence is 14 residues long. The CDR3 sequence is CASLTSFEKETQYF. CDR3 DNA sequence: TGTGCCAGCCTTACTAGCTTTGAAAAAGAGACCCAGTACTTC. Full variable domain (missing parts from reference TRBV2 and TRBJ2-5): EPEVTQTPSHQVTQMGQEVILRCVPISNHLYFYWYRQILGQKVEFLVSFYNNEISEKSEIFDDQFSVERPDGSNFTLKIRSTKLEDSAMYFCASLTSFEKETQYFGPGTRLLVL.

In this sample, this clone turned up a few times. The CDR3 spells CASSERDRNTGELFF. In DNA, the CDR3 is TGCGCCAGCAGTGAAAGGGATCGGAACACCGGGGAGCTGTTTTTT. The chain employs TRBV10-1 and TRBJ2-2; D remains ambiguous. This CDR3 spans 15 amino acids. Trimming stripped 3 bases from V and 1 base from J, with 9 bases between. CDR1 is WNHNN and CDR2 is SYGVQD in the germline V gene (reference sequence).

The J gene is TRBJ2-7, the V gene TRBV27; D could derive from TRBD1 or TRBD2 (5 bases each). The germline V gene has CDR1 MNHEY and CDR2 SMNVEV (reference sequence). V lost 5 bases to trimming and J lost 4 bases, with 18 bases between them. This CDR3 comprises 15 residues. In DNA form, the CDR3 reads TGTGCCAGCAGTACCACGGGGACGGGGATTTACGAGCAGTACTTC. It encodes CASSTTGTGIYEQYF.

On this clone itself: An end of the junction does not agree with germline; a read error may underlie this. The identical CDR3 is also encoded by other nucleotide sequences in the sample. The rearrangement joins TRBV27 to TRBJ1-5, with D maybe TRBD1 (5 bases). Germline V gene data show CDR1 as MNHEY and CDR2 as SMNVEV (reference sequence). The CDR3 runs 13 residues. In nucleotides, the CDR3 is TGTGCCAGCAGTTTAAGGGGCAACCAGCCCCAGCATTTT. Encoded protein: CASSLRGNQPQHF.

The chain uses TRBV19 and TRBJ1-2; D is uncertain. The germline CDR1 and CDR2 sequences are LNHDA and SQIVND (reference sequence). The CDR3 is 14 amino acids. V gave up 7 bases and J gave up 4 bases, with 16 bases separating them. The CDR3 spells CASTSVEEGYGYTF. CDR3 in DNA: TGTGCCAGTACCTCGGTGGAGGAGGGCTATGGCTACACCTTC.

J is TRBJ2-3 and V is TRBV4-2; D unresolved. CDR3 size: 18 residues. CDR1 is LGHNA and CDR2 is YNFKEQ in the germline V gene. V lost 1 base to trimming and J lost 3 bases, with 20 bases between them. CDR3 loop: CASSQGEGMFLRTDTQYF. CDR3 DNA sequence: TGTGCCAGCAGCCAAGGGGAAGGGATGTTCCTTCGGACAGATACGCAGTATTTT.

In the case of this clone: Within the sample, other DNA sequences also encode this same CDR3. The rearrangement links TRBV19 to TRBJ2-1; no clear D gene. V was clipped by 8 bases and J by 4 bases, with 3 bases between them. Germline V gene lookup returns CDR1 LNHDA and CDR2 SQIVND (reference sequence). This CDR3 has 10 amino acids. CDR3 sequence: CASGYNEQFF. CDR3 nucleotide sequence: TGTGCCAGTGGGTACAATGAGCAGTTCTTC. The entire variable domain, with the rest obtained from reference TRBV19 and TRBJ2-1, is as follows: DGGITQSPKYLFRKEGQNVTLSCEQNLNHDAMYWYRQDPGQGLRLIYYSQIVNDFQKGDIAEGYSVSREKKESFPLTVTSAQKNPTAFYLCASGYNEQFFGPGTRLTVL.

V and J are TRBV7-9 and TRBJ2-5, with D possibly TRBD2 on 5 matching bases. The DNA end lines up better with TRBJ2-7; the J call may be wrong. Looked up from germline, CDR1 is SEHNR and CDR2 is FQNEAQ (reference sequence). This CDR3 is built from 14 residues. CDR3 residues: CASSLDPTGYEQYF. The CDR3 nucleotides read TGTGCCAGCAGCTTAGACCCGACGGGGTACGAGCAGTACTTC.

The V call is TRBV7-9, the J call TRBJ2-1; D assignment may be TRBD1 or TRBD2 (5 bases each). This CDR3 is built from 17 residues. Germline lookup yields CDR1 SEHNR and CDR2 FQNEAQ (reference sequence). Trimming shortened V by 3 bases and J by 3 bases, and 18 bases separated the two germline ends. The CDR3 nucleotides read TGTGCCAGCAGCTTGAGGGCTCGAGCAGGGATCTACAATGAGCAGTTCTTC. This codes for CASSLRARAGIYNEQFF.

Concerning this clone: Other DNA sequences within the sample encode an identical CDR3. The chain has TRBV5-1 and TRBJ2-7, with D perhaps matching TRBD2 (5 bases). Looked up from germline, CDR1 is SGHRS and CDR2 is YFSETQ. The CDR3 has 12 residues. V was shortened by 5 bases and J by 5 bases, with 11 bases between the two germline ends. This chain's CDR3 is CASSLRGDEQYF. The CDR3 nucleotides read TGCGCCAGCAGTCTCCGGGGTGACGAGCAGTACTTC.

The chain's CDR3 is CATLGRSASEQYF. The CDR3 DNA reads as TGTGCCACCCTCGGGAGGTCCGCCAGCGAGCAGTACTTC. The rearrangement joins TRBV6-5 to TRBJ2-7; 7 nucleotides match TRBD2. This CDR3 has 13 residues. With 10 bases clipped from V and 6 bases from J, the junction kept 12 bases outside the gene matches. Germline-derived CDR1 and CDR2 are MNHEY and SVGAGI.

The chain is built from TRBV6-1 and TRBJ1-1, with D unclear. Trimming removed 4 bases at V and 5 bases at J, with 20 bases between. The CDR3 contains 16 residues. CDR1 MNHNS and CDR2 SASEGT come from the germline V gene. DNA of the CDR3: TGTGCCAGCAGTGGATTCCCAACAGCCGTTTATACTGAAGCTTTCTTT. The encoded protein is CASSGFPTAVYTEAFF.

The J gene is TRBJ2-2, the V gene TRBV20-1; D is perhaps TRBD2 (6 bases). V gave up 3 bases and J gave up 7 bases, with 6 bases separating them. CDR3 size: 11 residues. CDR1 and CDR2 from the germline V gene are DFQATT and SNEGSKA (reference sequence). The CDR3 nucleotides read TGCAGTGCTAGGCGGGGCGGGGAGCTGTTTTTT. Its protein product is CSARRGGELFF.

This chain uses TRBV6-4 with TRBJ2-7; D is unclear. V was pared by 2 bases and J by 4 bases, with 9 bases between. This CDR3 region has 13 residues. Germline V lookup: CDR1 MRHNA, CDR2 SNTAGT. The CDR3 loop is CASSDGDRYEQYF. The DNA of the CDR3 is TGTGCCAGCAGTGACGGGGATCGGTACGAGCAGTACTTC.

V and J are TRBV27 and TRBJ2-5, with 8 bases identical to TRBD1. Germline V gene lookup returns CDR1 MNHEY and CDR2 SMNVEV (reference sequence). The V segment lost 4 bases and the J segment 3 bases; nucleotides outside the gene matches: 10. This CDR3 has 16 residues. Written as DNA, the CDR3 is TGTGCCAGCAGTTACGGACAGGGTATACCAGAAGAGACCCAGTACTTC. The encoded protein is CASSYGQGIPEETQYF.

CDR3 sequence reads: CASSQDRGANEQFF. CDR3 DNA: TGTGCCAGCAGCCAAGATCGGGGGGCGAATGAGCAGTTCTTC. V is TRBV4-2 and J is TRBJ2-1; possibly TRBD2 for D (7 bases). Germline V lookup: CDR1 LGHNA, CDR2 YNFKEQ. V lost 0 bases and J lost 7, with 10 bases in between. The CDR3 is 14 amino acids.

This chain links TRBV4-3 with TRBJ2-6; unclear D gene. CDR3 length: 15 amino acids. The germline CDR1 and CDR2 sequences are LGHNA and YSLEER. Between the trimmed V and J ends, which lost 0 bases and 2 bases, there was a span of 5 bases. The CDR3 DNA sequence: TGCGCCAGCAGCCAAGACGATACTGGGGCCAACGTCCTGACTTTC. It specifies CASSQDDTGANVLTF.

The rearrangement uses TRBV5-6 and TRBJ1-1, with no clear D. Per germline, CDR1 SGHDT and CDR2 YYEEEE. Between the trimmed V and J ends, which lost 2 bases and 1 base, there was a span of 12 bases. The CDR3 has 15 amino acids. This chain's CDR3 is CASSFIASGNTEAFF. CDR3 DNA sequence: TGTGCCAGCAGCTTTATTGCGTCGGGGAACACTGAAGCTTTCTTT.

The chain uses TRBV21-1 and TRBJ1-4; the table's D gene call, TRBD1, was not cross checked with the DNA. TRBV21-1 is deemed a pseudogene. The CDR3 covers 16 residues. The CDR3: CASSFHHRGRNEKLFF. CDR3 in DNA: TGTGCCAGCAGCTTCCACCACAGGGGGCGTAACGAAAAACTGTTTTTT.

Comments on this clone: A much larger clonotype is one base distant, so this may be a read error. This sequence joins TRBV7-8 and TRBJ2-7, with D possibly TRBD2 on 6 matching bases. Germline-derived CDR1 and CDR2 are SGHVS and FQNEAQ. V dropped 1 base and J dropped 3 bases, with 7 bases sitting between them. CDR3 size: 13 residues. The CDR3 sequence: CASSLVGGYEQYF. Here the CDR3 DNA reads TGTGCCAGCAGCTTAGTGGGGGGCTACGAGCAGTACTTC.

The gene calls are TRBV29-1 and TRBJ2-3; D possibly corresponds to TRBD2 (5 bases). CDR1 and CDR2 (germline): SQVTM, ANQGSEA. The V and J ends lost 5 bases and 6 bases respectively, with 12 bases between them. This CDR3 has 12 amino acids. The CDR3 sequence is CSVSFSDDTQYF. The DNA of the CDR3 is TGCAGCGTTTCCTTTAGCGACGATACGCAGTATTTT.

The V gene is TRBV27, the J gene TRBJ2-6; 12 bases agree with TRBD2. Germline lookup yields CDR1 MNHEY and CDR2 SMNVEV (reference sequence). The trim removed 7 bases at V and 0 bases at J, leaving 16 bases unmatched. The CDR3 has 21 residues. Written as DNA, the CDR3 is TGTGCCAGCACCTCCAACCTTCAGACTAGCGGGAGCCTCTCTGGGGCCAACGTCCTGACTTTC. This encodes CASTSNLQTSGSLSGANVLTF.

The rearrangement uses TRBV4-3 and TRBJ2-1; D not certain. Germline CDR1 is LGHNA and CDR2 is YSLEER. The CDR3 loop spans 12 amino acids. Between the trimmed V and J ends, which lost 4 bases and 6 bases, there was a span of 7 bases. This CDR3 is CASSLTVNEQFF. CDR3 bases: TGCGCCAGCAGCCTTACGGTCAATGAGCAGTTCTTC.

The chain is built from TRBV9 and TRBJ2-2; D call uncertain. V lost 0 bases and J lost 6, with 15 bases in between. This CDR3 region has 16 residues. Germline V lookup: CDR1 SGDLS, CDR2 YYNGEE. The CDR3 DNA reads TGTGCCAGCAGCGTAGAGGTAGCTCCACGTGCCGGGGAGCTGTTTTTT. Its protein product is CASSVEVAPRAGELFF.

This rearrangement joins TRBV4-1 to TRBJ1-5, with D tentatively TRBD1 (6 bases). The CDR3 is made up of 16 amino acids. Trimming pared 6 bases from V and 7 bases from J, leaving 22 bases between. Germline-derived CDR1 and CDR2 are MGHRA and YSYEKL. CDR3 DNA: TGCGCCAGCAGACCTCTAAGGGGCAGGGGAACCCAGCCCCAGCATTTT. This gives the protein CASRPLRGRGTQPQHF.

The chain links TRBV27 to TRBJ2-3; either TRBD1 or TRBD2 may supply D (5 bases each). Deletions cut 2 bases from V and 1 base from J, with 13 bases between. The CDR3 is made up of 16 amino acids. Germline CDR1 reads MNHEY; CDR2 reads SMNVEV (reference sequence). CDR3 sequence (DNA): TGTGCCAGCAGTTTAGGGGCTAGAGGGGGCACAGATACGCAGTATTTT. This translates into CASSLGARGGTDTQYF.

This clone showed up just once. The V gene is TRBV27, the J gene TRBJ2-5; D perhaps matches TRBD1 (6 bases). Trimming cost V 3 bases and J 7 bases, with 12 bases left between them. This CDR3 is 13 amino acids long. The germline CDR1 and CDR2 sequences are MNHEY and SMNVEV (reference sequence). CDR3: CASSFRTALTQYF. In nucleotides, the CDR3 is TGTGCCAGCAGTTTCCGGACAGCTTTGACCCAGTACTTC.

This clone was picked up one time. This chain joins TRBV7-6 and TRBJ2-7; the match to TRBD1 covers 9 bases. This CDR3 comprises 18 residues. J was trimmed by 1 base and V by 5 bases; bases with no gene match: 15. In germline, CDR1 is SGHVS, CDR2 FNYEAQ. CDR3 bases: TGTGCCAGCAGCCAGCGCTGGGCGGACAGGGGTTCGTCCTACGAGCAGTACTTC. Protein: CASSQRWADRGSSYEQYF. The full variable domain, in which reference TRBV7-6 and TRBJ2-7 provide the parts outside the CDR3, is GAGVSQSPRYKVTKRGQDVALRCDPISGHVSLYWYRQALGQGPEFLTYFNYEAQQDKSGLPNDRFSAERPEGSISTLTIQRTEQRDSAMYRCASSQRWADRGSSYEQYFGPGTRLTVT.

The chain carries TRBV5-8 and TRBJ2-7; 8 bases are shared with TRBD1. J lost 1 base, V lost 4 bases, and 4 bases had no gene match. From germline, CDR1 is SGHTS and CDR2 YDEGEE. The CDR3 sequence is 14 residues long. The CDR3 region is CASSTDRESYEQYF. As DNA, the CDR3 is TGTGCCAGCAGCACGGACAGGGAATCCTACGAGCAGTACTTC. Full variable domain (rest looked up from reference TRBV5-8 and TRBJ2-7): EAGVTQSPTHLIKTRGQQATLRCSPISGHTSVYWYQQALGLGLQFLLWYDEGEERNRGNFPPRFSGRQFPNYSSELNVNALELEDSALYLCASSTDRESYEQYFGPGTRLTVT.

The V gene is TRBV7-6, the J gene TRBJ2-7; 8 bases align to TRBD1. The CDR3 length is 13 residues. CDR1 SGHVS and CDR2 FNYEAQ come from the germline V gene. The V and J ends lost 4 bases and 6 bases, in that order; junction bases with no gene match: 5. CDR3 in DNA: TGTGCCAGCAGCTCAAGGACAGGGATCGAGCAGTACTTC. It is translated as CASSSRTGIEQYF.